Sequencing of this T cell receptor beta chain was carried out in a study of cytomegalovirus exposure and HLA in healthy donors. V shed 0 bases, J shed 1 base, and the junction held 11 bases outside the gene matches. Germline values: CDR1 LGHNT, CDR2 FRNRAP. The CDR3 spans 18 residues. PCR involved 60 Vbeta and 13 Jbeta primers. TCRdb's copy holds only in-frame clones and misses some; the assay was immunoSEQ multiplex PCR. This repertoire shows 250,000 to 350,000 clones, 80% found once; its top ten account for about 0.3%. The clonotype was recovered from a girl aged 2-10 years in good health and CMV-seronegative. Sequenced: PBMCs. The genes are TRBV12-5 and TRBJ1-1; TRBD1 matches at 7 bases. CDR3 sequence reads: CASGLVLGGQLENTEAFF. The CDR3 nucleotides read TGTGCTAGTGGTTTGGTACTAGGGGGACAGCTTGAGAACACTGAAGCTTTCTTT. The variable domain in full, with the rest retrieved from reference TRBV12-5 and TRBJ1-1, is DARVTQTPRHKVTEMGQEVTMRCQPILGHNTVFWYRQTMMQGLELLAYFRNRAPLDDSGMPKDRFSAEMPDATLATLKIQPSEPRDSAVYFCASGLVLGGQLENTEAFFGQGTRLTVV.